Below, one T cell receptor (beta chain) is given with its context. Its specificity is unknown. After extraction with the RNeasy kit, roughly 0.45 to 1 ug of the RNA was reverse transcribed using random hexamers. TCR beta CDR3 was amplified by immunoSEQ covering 54 Vbeta and 13 Jbeta. TCRdb reanalysed the immunoSEQ multiplex PCR reads using MiXCR and keeps one entry per CDR3 protein. Of about 110,000 distinct CDR3 sequences listed, approximately 94% are singletons. V gave up 6 bases and J gave up 8 bases, with 16 bases separating them. This CDR3 contains 13 residues. The germline V gene has CDR1 SQVTM and CDR2 ANQGSEA. This sample stems from a study of CD8 T cells in Susac syndrome. Study-level background: Eight or nine of the sequenced Susac syndrome patients were in remission, and roughly six had active disease. Study-level points and caveats: In Susac syndrome, CD8+ expansion was highest in TEMRA and active disease. There were around 16 Susac-specific public clones in total CD8+ repertoires and roughly 5 in CD8+ TEMRA repertoires.

The source is a human donor with Susac syndrome. The sample consisted of CD8+ T cells from PBMCs. V and J are TRBV29-1 and TRBJ1-4; possible D gene TRBD1, 6 bases. CDR3: CSVARGAEEKLFF. The CDR3 DNA is TGCAGCGTGGCGCGGGGGGCGGAGGAAAAACTGTTTTTT.